Detailed here is one T cell receptor (beta chain). Its antigen is currently unknown. Each of the donors was a healthy adult who was HIV-negative and had not had a recent acute infection or vaccination. In germline, CDR1 is SGHDN, CDR2 FVKESK. This CDR3 has 11 amino acids. Trimming removed 4 bases from V and 16 bases from J, with 11 bases in between. At deep level, the assay was performed. The data were produced by immunoSEQ multiplex PCR, yet TCRdb's version contains in-frame clones alone and is incomplete. Here the sample spans 2 million to 2.5 million clones, about 94% being singletons. The data belong to a study of shared clonotypes between healthy human individuals. Study background: Per donor, CD8 memory used one plate, CD8 naive used two, CD4 memory used three and CD4 naive used three.

Study-wide results and caveats: Donors were few, which limited the genetic and exposure-history diversity represented.

The specimen sequenced was naive CD4+ T cells sorted from blood. Regarding subset: CD45RA+ positively selected. This sequence originates from a man between 18 and 35 years old in good health. The chain couples TRBV14 to TRBJ1-6; D is undetermined. CDR3 sequence (DNA): TGTGCCAGCAGCCTCGCGACATTACTCCACTTT. This sequence encodes CASSLATLLHF.